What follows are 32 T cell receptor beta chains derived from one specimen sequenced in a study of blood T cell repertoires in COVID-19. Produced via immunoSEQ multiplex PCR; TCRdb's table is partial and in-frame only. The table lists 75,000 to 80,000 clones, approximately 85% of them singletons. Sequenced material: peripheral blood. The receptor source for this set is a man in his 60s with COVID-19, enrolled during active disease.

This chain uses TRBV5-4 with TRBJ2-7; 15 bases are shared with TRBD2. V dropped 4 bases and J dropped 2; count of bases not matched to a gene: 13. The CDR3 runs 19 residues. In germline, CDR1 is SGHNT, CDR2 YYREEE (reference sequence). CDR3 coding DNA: TGTGCCAGCAGCCCGACCGCCGGGACTAGCGGGGGGCAAACCTACGAGCAGTACTTC. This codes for CASSPTAGTSGGQTYEQYF.

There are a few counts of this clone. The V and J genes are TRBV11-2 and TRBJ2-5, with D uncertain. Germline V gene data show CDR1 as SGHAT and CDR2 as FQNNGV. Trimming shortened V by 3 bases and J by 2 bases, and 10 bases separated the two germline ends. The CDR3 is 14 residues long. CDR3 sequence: CASSFSINQETQYF. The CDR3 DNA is TGTGCCAGCAGCTTCTCTATCAATCAAGAGACCCAGTACTTC.

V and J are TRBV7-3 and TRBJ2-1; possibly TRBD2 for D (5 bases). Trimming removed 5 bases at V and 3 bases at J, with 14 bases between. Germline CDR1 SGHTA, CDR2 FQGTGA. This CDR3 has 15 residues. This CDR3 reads CASSKDWGYYNEQFF. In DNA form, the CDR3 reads TGTGCCAGCAGCAAGGACTGGGGATACTACAATGAGCAGTTCTTC.

CDR3: CASSFVGRYNEQFF. The DNA of the CDR3 is TGTGCCAGCAGTTTTGTCGGGAGGTACAATGAGCAGTTCTTC. This chain uses TRBV28 with TRBJ2-1, with 7 bases fitting TRBD2. This CDR3 is built from 14 residues. V was clipped by 3 bases and J by 4 bases; unmatched bases: 3. Germline loops: CDR1 MDHEN, CDR2 SYDVKM.

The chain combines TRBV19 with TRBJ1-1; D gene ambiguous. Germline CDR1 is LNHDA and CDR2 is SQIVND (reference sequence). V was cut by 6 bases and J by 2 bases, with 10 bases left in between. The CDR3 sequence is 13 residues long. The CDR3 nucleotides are TGTGCCAGTAGCTATCTTTTAAACACTGAAGCTTTCTTT. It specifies CASSYLLNTEAFF.

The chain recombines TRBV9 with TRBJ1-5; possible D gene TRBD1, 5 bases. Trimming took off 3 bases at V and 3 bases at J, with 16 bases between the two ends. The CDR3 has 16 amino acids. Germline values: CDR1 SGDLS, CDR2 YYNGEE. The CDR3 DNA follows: TGTGCCAGCAGCGCGGATGGGGCAGGGAACAATCAGCCCCAGCATTTT. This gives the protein CASSADGAGNNQPQHF.

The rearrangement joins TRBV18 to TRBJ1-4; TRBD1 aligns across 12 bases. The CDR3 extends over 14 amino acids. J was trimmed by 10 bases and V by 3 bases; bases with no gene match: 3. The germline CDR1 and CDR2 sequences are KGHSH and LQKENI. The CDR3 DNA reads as TGTGCCAGCTCACCGGGGACAGGGGGCGGAAAACTGTTTTTT. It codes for CASSPGTGGGKLFF.

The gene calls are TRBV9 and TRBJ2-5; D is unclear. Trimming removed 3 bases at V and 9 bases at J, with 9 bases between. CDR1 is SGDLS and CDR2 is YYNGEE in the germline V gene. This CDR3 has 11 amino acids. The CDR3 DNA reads TGTGCCAGCAGCGCCGGGTGGGCCCAGTACTTC. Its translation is CASSAGWAQYF. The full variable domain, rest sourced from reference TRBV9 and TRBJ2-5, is DSGVTQTPKHLITATGQRVTLRCSPRSGDLSVYWYQQSLDQGLQFLIQYYNGEERAKGNILERFSAQQFPDLHSELNLSSLELGDSALYFCASSAGWAQYFGPGTRLLVL.

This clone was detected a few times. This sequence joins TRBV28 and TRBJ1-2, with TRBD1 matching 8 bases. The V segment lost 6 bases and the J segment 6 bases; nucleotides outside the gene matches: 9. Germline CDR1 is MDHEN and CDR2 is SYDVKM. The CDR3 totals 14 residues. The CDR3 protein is CASSTQDRANGYTF. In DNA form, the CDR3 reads TGTGCCAGCAGCACCCAGGACAGGGCTAATGGCTACACCTTC.

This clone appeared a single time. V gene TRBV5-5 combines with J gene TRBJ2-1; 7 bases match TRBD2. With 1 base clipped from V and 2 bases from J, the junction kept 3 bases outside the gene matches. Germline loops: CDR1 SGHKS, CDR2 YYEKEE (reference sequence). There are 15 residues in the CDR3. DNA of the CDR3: TGTGCCAGCAGCTTGCAGCGGGATGCCTACAATGAGCAGTTCTTC. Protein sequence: CASSLQRDAYNEQFF.

CDR3 sequence (DNA): TGCGCCAGCAGCTTGCCGGGAGTGGGGAATGAGCAGTTCTTC. Translated, it gives CASSLPGVGNEQFF. This chain links TRBV5-1 with TRBJ2-1; D may be TRBD2 (6 bases). The CDR3 covers 14 residues. Between the trimmed V and J ends, which lost 1 base and 7 bases, there was a span of 12 bases. Germline assignment: CDR1 SGHRS and CDR2 YFSETQ.

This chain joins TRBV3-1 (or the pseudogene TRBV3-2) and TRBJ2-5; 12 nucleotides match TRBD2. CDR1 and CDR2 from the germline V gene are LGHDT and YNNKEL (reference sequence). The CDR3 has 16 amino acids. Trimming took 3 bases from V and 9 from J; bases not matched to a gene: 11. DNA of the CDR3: TGTGCCAGCAGCCAGGGGACTAGCGGGCCCCAGAGAGCCCAGTACTTC. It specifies CASSQGTSGPQRAQYF.

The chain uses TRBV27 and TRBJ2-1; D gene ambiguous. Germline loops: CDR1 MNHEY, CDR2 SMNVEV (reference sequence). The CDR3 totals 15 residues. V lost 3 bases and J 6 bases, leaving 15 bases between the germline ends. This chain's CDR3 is CASSLAGPPSNEQFF. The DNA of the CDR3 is TGTGCCAGCAGTTTGGCTGGGCCCCCATCCAATGAGCAGTTCTTC.

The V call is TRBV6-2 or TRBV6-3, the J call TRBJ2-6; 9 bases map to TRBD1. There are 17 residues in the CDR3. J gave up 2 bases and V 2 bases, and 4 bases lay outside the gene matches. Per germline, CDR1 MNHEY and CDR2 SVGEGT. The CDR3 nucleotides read TGTGCCAGCAGTTACCCTTACAGGGGGCCTGGGGCCAACGTCCTGACTTTC. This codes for CASSYPYRGPGANVLTF.

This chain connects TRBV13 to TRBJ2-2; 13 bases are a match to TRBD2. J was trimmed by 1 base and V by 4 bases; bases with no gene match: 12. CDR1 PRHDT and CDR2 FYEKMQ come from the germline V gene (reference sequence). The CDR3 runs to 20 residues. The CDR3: CASSSVLGLAGVGNTGELFF. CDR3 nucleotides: TGTGCCAGCAGCTCCGTCCTCGGACTAGCGGGAGTCGGGAACACCGGGGAGCTGTTTTTT.

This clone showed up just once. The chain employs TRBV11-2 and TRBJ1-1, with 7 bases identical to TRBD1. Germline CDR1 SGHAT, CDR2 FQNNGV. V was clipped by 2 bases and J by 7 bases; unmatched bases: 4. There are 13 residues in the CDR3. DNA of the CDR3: TGTGCCAGCAGCTTAACAGGGGATGGTGAAGCTTTCTTT. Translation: CASSLTGDGEAFF.

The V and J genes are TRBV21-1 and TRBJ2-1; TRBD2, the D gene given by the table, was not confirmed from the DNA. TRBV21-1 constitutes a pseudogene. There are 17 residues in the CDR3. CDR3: CAMLPSGGPTFENEQFF. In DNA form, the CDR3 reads TGTGCCATGCTACCTAGCGGGGGCCCGACATTTGAGAATGAGCAGTTCTTC.

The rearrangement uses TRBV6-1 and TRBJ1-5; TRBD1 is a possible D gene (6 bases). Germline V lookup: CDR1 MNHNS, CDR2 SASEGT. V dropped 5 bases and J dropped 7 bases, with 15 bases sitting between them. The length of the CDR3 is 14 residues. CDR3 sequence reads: CASSYGQRGQPQHF. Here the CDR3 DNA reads TGTGCCAGCAGTTATGGACAGCGTGGCCAGCCCCAGCATTTT.

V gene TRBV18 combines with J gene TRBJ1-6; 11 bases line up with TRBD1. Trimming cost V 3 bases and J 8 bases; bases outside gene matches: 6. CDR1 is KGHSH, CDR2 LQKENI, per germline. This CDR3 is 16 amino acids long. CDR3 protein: CASSPRGQGDDSPLHF. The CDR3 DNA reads TGTGCCAGCTCACCGAGGGGACAGGGGGACGATTCACCCCTCCACTTT.

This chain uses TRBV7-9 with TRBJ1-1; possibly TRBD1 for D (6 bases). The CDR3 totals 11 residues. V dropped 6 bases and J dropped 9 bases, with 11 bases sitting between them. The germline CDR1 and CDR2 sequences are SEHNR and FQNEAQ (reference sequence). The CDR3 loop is CASRPTGKAFF. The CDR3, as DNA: TGTGCCAGCAGACCGACAGGAAAAGCTTTCTTT.

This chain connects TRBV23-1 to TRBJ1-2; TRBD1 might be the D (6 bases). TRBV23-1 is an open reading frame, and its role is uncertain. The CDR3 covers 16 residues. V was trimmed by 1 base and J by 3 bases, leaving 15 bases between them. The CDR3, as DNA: TGCGCCAGCAGTCAATTACCAGGGGATTCTGACTATGGCTACACCTTC. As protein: CASSQLPGDSDYGYTF.

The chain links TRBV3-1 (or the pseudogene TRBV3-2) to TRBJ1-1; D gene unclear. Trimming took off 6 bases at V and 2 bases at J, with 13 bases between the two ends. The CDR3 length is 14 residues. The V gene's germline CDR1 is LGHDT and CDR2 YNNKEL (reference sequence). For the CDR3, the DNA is TGTGCCAGCAGTTTCGACACCTCAAACACTGAAGCTTTCTTT. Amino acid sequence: CASSFDTSNTEAFF.

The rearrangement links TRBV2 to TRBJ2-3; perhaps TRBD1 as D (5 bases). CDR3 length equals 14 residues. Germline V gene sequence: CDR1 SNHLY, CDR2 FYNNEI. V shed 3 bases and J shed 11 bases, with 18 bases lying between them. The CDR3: CASSEVPQANWQYF. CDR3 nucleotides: TGTGCCAGCAGTGAGGTACCACAGGCGAACTGGCAGTATTTT.

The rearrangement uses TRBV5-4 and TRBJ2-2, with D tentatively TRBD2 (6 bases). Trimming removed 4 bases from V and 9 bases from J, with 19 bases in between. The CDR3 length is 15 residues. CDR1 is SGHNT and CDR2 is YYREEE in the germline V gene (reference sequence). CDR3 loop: CASSPRGGGYRELFF. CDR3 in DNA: TGTGCCAGCAGCCCGCGGGGAGGCGGGTACCGGGAGCTGTTTTTT.

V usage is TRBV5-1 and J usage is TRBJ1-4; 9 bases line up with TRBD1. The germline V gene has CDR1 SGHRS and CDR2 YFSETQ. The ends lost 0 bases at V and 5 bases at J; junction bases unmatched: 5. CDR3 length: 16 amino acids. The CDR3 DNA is TGCGCCAGCAGCTTGGGACAGGGGGTTTTAAATGAAAAACTGTTTTTT. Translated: CASSLGQGVLNEKLFF.

The CDR3 bases are TGTGCCAGCAGCGCGAGCGGGACCACCTACGAGCAGTACTTC. As protein: CASSASGTTYEQYF. The chain couples TRBV5-6 to TRBJ2-7, with 7 bases matching TRBD2. With V trimmed by 4 bases and J by 2 bases, 6 bases remained unmatched. CDR1 and CDR2 (germline): SGHDT, YYEEEE. This CDR3 spans 14 amino acids.

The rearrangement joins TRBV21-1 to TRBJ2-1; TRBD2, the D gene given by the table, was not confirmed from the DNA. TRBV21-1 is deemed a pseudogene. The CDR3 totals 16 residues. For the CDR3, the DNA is TGTGCCAGCACCTCCTTAGGAGGTAGCGGTTACAATGAGCAGTTCTTC. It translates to CASTSLGGSGYNEQFF.

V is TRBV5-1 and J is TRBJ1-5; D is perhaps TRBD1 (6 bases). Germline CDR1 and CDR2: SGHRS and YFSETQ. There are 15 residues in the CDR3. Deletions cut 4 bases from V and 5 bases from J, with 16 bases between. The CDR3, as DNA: TGCGCCAGCAGCCTCGAGACAGGTCCCCATCAGCCCCAGCATTTT. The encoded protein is CASSLETGPHQPQHF.

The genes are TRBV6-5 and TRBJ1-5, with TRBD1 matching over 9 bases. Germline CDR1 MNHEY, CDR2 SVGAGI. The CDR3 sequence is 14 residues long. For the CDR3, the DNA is TGTGCTACGACAGGGGGACATAGCAATCAGCCCCAGCATTTT. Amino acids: CATTGGHSNQPQHF.

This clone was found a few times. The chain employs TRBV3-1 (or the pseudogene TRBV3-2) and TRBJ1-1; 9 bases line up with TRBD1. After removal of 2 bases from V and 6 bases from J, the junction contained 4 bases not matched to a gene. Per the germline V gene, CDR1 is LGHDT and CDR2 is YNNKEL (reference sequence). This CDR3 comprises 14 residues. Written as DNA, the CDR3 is TGTGCCAGCAGCCAAAGGGACAGGGACGCTGAAGCTTTCTTT. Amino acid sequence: CASSQRDRDAEAFF.

The CDR3 here is CASSQTGGSYSRESETQYF. CDR3 bases: TGTGCCAGCAGCCAAACCGGGGGTAGTTATTCAAGAGAGTCGGAGACCCAGTACTTC. The V and J genes are TRBV11-2 and TRBJ2-5, with D possibly matching TRBD2 (6 bases). The CDR3 runs to 19 residues. The germline V and J ends were trimmed by 5 bases and 5 bases, with 30 bases remaining between them. The germline V gene encodes CDR1 SGHAT and CDR2 FQNNGV.

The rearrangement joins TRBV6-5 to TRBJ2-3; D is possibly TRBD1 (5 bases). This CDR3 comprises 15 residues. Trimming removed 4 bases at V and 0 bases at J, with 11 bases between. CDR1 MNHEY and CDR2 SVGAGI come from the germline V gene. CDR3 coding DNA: TGTGCCAGCAGTTCGACAGCTACTAGCACAGATACGCAGTATTTT. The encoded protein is CASSSTATSTDTQYF.